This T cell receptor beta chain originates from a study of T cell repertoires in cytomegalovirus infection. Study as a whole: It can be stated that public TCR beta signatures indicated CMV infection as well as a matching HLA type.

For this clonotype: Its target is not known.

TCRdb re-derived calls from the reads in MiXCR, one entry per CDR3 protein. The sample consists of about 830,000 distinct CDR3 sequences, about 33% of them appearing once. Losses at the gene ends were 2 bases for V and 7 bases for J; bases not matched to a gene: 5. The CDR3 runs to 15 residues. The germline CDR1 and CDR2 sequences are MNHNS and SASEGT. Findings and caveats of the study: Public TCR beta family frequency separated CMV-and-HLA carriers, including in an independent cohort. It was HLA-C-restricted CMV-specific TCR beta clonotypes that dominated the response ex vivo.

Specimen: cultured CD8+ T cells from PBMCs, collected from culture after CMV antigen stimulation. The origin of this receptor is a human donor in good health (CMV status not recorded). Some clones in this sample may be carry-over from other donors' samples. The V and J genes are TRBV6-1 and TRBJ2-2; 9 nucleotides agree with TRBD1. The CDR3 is CASSEITGGHGELFF. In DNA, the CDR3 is TGTGCCAGCAGTGAAATAACAGGGGGCCACGGGGAGCTGTTTTTT.